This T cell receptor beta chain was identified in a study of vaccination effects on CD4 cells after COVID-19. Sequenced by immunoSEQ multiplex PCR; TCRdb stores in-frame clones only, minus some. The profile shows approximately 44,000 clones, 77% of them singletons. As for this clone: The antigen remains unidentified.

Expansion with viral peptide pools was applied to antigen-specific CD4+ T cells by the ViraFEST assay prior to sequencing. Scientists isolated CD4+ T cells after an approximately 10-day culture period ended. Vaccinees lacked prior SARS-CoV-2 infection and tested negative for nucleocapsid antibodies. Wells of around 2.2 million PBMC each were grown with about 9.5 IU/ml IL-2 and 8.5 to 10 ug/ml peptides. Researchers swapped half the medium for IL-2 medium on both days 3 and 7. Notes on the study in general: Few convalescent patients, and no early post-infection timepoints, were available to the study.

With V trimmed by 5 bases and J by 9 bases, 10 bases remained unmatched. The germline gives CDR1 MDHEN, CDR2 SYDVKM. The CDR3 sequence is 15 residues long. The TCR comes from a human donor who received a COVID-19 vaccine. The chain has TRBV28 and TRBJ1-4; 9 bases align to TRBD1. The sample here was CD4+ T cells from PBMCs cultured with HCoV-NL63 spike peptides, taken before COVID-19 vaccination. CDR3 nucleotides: TGTGCCAGCAGTGGGCCGGGACAGGGATCTAAAAAACTGTTTTTT. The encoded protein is CASSGPGQGSKKLFF.